These 17 T cell receptor beta chains originate from one sample sequenced in a study of blood T cells in healthy people across ages. Together with a sample-barcoded 5' primer, a J-beta primer mix was included in a second PCR lasting about 7 to 12 cycles. TCRdb used MiXCR to reprocess the 5' RACE reads, holding one entry per CDR3 protein. The sample yields 1.5 million to 2 million distinct CDR3 sequences, about 39% seen once. Sequencing input: blood. Every receptor here comes from a human donor in good health.

The chain employs TRBV20-1 and TRBJ1-5; D unclear. Between the trimmed V and J ends, which lost 0 bases and 0 bases, there was a span of 9 bases. The CDR3 consists of 15 residues. CDR1 is DFQATT and CDR2 is SNEGSKA in the germline V gene (reference sequence). CDR3 nucleotide sequence: TGCAGTGCTAGAGATCGAGCCTATAGCAATCAGCCCCAGCATTTT. Protein: CSARDRAYSNQPQHF.

The sample holds a few counts of this clonotype. The V call is TRBV13, the J call TRBJ2-5, with no clear D. CDR1 and CDR2 (germline): PRHDT, FYEKMQ (reference sequence). V was pared by 3 bases and J by 0 bases, with 17 bases between. The CDR3 is 17 residues long. Here the CDR3 reads CASSFGQPDQYQETQYF. CDR3 in DNA: TGTGCCAGCAGCTTTGGGCAGCCGGATCAGTACCAAGAGACCCAGTACTTC.

Of note for this clonotype: Compared with germline, one end of the junction differs, possibly owing to a read error. V and J are TRBV28 and TRBJ2-7, with D unclear. Germline V gene sequence: CDR1 MDHEN, CDR2 SYDVKM. This CDR3 contains 14 residues. The CDR3 coding sequence is TGTGCCAACAGTTTCCCCCCGAGCTCCTACGAGCAGTACTTC. Translation: CANSFPPSSYEQYF.

This clonotype has only one observation. This chain links TRBV5-5 with TRBJ1-5; D perhaps matches TRBD1 (5 bases). The CDR3 covers 12 residues. Germline CDR1 reads SGHKS; CDR2 reads YYEKEE (reference sequence). V was cut by 3 bases and J by 9 bases, with 10 bases left in between. The CDR3 DNA reads as TGTGCCAGCAGCTCCCAGGGAGGGCCCCAGCATTTT. Its translation: CASSSQGGPQHF.

There are many counts of this clonotype. This chain links TRBV7-2 with TRBJ2-7, with D tentatively TRBD2 (7 bases). Trimming cost V 5 bases and J 1 base, with 15 bases left between them. The CDR3 is made up of 15 amino acids. Germline loops: CDR1 SGHTA, CDR2 FQGNSA. The CDR3 sequence is CASSPMGGASYEQYF. DNA for the CDR3: TGTGCCAGCAGCCCCATGGGGGGGGCGTCCTACGAGCAGTACTTC.

This clonotype has just a few counts. The V call is TRBV7-2, the J call TRBJ2-7; 8 positions match TRBD1. This CDR3 is built from 14 residues. CDR1 SGHTA and CDR2 FQGNSA come from the germline V gene. V shed 5 bases and J 4 bases; nucleotides not matched to a gene: 7. Written as DNA, the CDR3 is TGTGCCAGCAGCCAGGACAGGGTGAGGTACGAGCAGTACTTC. This encodes CASSQDRVRYEQYF.

This chain joins TRBV15 and TRBJ2-7; D is ambiguous. Germline V gene data show CDR1 as LNHNV and CDR2 as YYDKDF (reference sequence). This CDR3 has 14 amino acids. V was trimmed by 2 bases and J by 1 base, leaving 9 bases between them. The DNA for the CDR3 is TGTGCCACCAGCAGACCTGCCCTTTCCTACGAGCAGTACTTC. Protein product: CATSRPALSYEQYF.

This clonotype turned up a few times. The V call is TRBV29-1, the J call TRBJ2-3, with 10 bases lining up with TRBD1. This CDR3 has 14 amino acids. The germline CDR1 and CDR2 sequences are SQVTM and ANQGSEA. V lost 7 bases and J lost 5; bases outside the gene matches: 9. The CDR3 nucleotides are TGCAGCGCAACCGGGACAGGGGAGGTAGATACGCAGTATTTT. Its translation: CSATGTGEVDTQYF.

The gene calls are TRBV11-1 and TRBJ2-5; possible D gene TRBD2, 5 bases. Germline-derived CDR1 and CDR2 are SGHAT and FQDESV (reference sequence). V was shortened by 5 bases and J by 7 bases, with 20 bases between the two germline ends. This CDR3 has 15 amino acids. CDR3 in amino acids: CASSPTAGVRGTQYF. CDR3 sequence (DNA): TGTGCCAGCAGCCCAACGGCGGGCGTTCGGGGGACCCAGTACTTC.

The rearrangement links TRBV2 to TRBJ1-2; D not resolved. Germline lookup yields CDR1 SNHLY and CDR2 FYNNEI. V was cut by 6 bases and J by 0 bases, with 11 bases left in between. The CDR3 spans 14 residues. CDR3 in DNA: TGTGCCAGCAGCTACACCGAAACTAACTATGGCTACACCTTC. Its translation is CASSYTETNYGYTF. The full variable domain, rest sourced from reference TRBV2 and TRBJ1-2, is EPEVTQTPSHQVTQMGQEVILRCVPISNHLYFYWYRQILGQKVEFLVSFYNNEISEKSEIFDDQFSVERPDGSNFTLKIRSTKLEDSAMYFCASSYTETNYGYTFGSGTRLTVV.

This rearrangement joins TRBV12-3 or TRBV12-4 to TRBJ2-5; no definite D call. The V end was cut by 11 bases, the J end by 6 bases, with 13 bases between. CDR3 length: 11 residues. CDR3 amino acids: CASAAMKTQYF. Written as DNA, the CDR3 is TGTGCCTCGGCGGCCATGAAGACCCAGTACTTC.

The chain is built from TRBV20-1 and TRBJ1-2; D perhaps matches TRBD1 (5 bases). Germline V gives CDR1 DFQATT, CDR2 SNEGSKA (reference sequence). The CDR3 contains 12 residues. Trimming cost V 3 bases and J 9 bases, with 14 bases left between them. This CDR3 reads CSARVWGRSYTF. The CDR3 DNA reads as TGCAGTGCTAGGGTGTGGGGACGGAGCTACACCTTC.

The chain joins TRBV20-1 to TRBJ1-2; a weak D match, TRBD1 (5 bases). The V end was cut by 2 bases, the J end by 2 bases, with 9 bases between. The CDR3 is made up of 13 amino acids. Germline CDR1 and CDR2: DFQATT and SNEGSKA (reference sequence). CDR3 sequence reads: CSARLGDNYGYTF. CDR3 DNA sequence: TGCAGTGCTAGACTGGGGGACAACTATGGCTACACCTTC.

The chain combines TRBV20-1 with TRBJ2-1; 8 nucleotides align to TRBD2. CDR3 length: 14 residues. From germline, CDR1 is DFQATT and CDR2 SNEGSKA (reference sequence). Trimming took 4 bases from V and 5 from J; bases not matched to a gene: 7. The CDR3 reads CSAIDGRVDNEQFF. DNA of the CDR3: TGCAGTGCTATTGACGGGAGGGTGGACAATGAGCAGTTCTTC.

This clonotype was seen only once. The chain carries TRBV10-3 and TRBJ1-2; 7 positions match TRBD1. V lost 0 bases and J lost 6; bases outside the gene matches: 7. CDR1 and CDR2 (germline): ENHRY, SYGVKD. The length of the CDR3 is 15 residues. The CDR3 DNA is TGTGCCATCAGTGAGTCAGACAGGGCTCTCGATGGCTACACCTTC. It codes for CAISESDRALDGYTF.

This chain uses TRBV29-1 with TRBJ2-1, with D uncertain. The CDR3 sequence is 17 residues long. Looked up from germline, CDR1 is SQVTM and CDR2 is ANQGSEA. V lost 3 bases to trimming and J lost 2 bases, with 20 bases between them. CDR3 sequence (DNA): TGCAGCGTTGAGAATTCGATAAGGAAGCCTACCTACAATGAGCAGTTCTTC. This encodes CSVENSIRKPTYNEQFF.

This clonotype was counted only a few times. CDR3 region: CATSDFGRGRLDNEQFF. The CDR3 region has the DNA TGTGCCACCAGTGATTTCGGCAGGGGGCGTTTGGACAATGAGCAGTTCTTC. V is TRBV24-1 and J is TRBJ2-1; 8 positions agree with TRBD1. The CDR3 is 17 amino acids. Germline loops: CDR1 KGHDR, CDR2 SFDVKD. V dropped 1 base and J dropped 5; count of bases not matched to a gene: 9.